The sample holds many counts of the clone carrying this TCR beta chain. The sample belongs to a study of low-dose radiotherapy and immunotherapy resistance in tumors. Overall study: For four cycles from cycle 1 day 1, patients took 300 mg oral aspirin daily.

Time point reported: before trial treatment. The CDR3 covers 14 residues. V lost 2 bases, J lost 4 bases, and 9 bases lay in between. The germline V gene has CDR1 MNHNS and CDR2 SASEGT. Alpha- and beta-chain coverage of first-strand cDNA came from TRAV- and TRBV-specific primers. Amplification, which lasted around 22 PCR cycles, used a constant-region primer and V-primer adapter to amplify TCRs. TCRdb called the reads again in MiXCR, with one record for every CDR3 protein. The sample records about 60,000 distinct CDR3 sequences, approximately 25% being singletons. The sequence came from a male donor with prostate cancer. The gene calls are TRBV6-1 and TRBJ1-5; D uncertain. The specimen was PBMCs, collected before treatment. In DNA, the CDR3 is TGTGCCAGCAGTGAATTGGGCGGGAATCAGCCCCAGCATTTT. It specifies CASSELGGNQPQHF.